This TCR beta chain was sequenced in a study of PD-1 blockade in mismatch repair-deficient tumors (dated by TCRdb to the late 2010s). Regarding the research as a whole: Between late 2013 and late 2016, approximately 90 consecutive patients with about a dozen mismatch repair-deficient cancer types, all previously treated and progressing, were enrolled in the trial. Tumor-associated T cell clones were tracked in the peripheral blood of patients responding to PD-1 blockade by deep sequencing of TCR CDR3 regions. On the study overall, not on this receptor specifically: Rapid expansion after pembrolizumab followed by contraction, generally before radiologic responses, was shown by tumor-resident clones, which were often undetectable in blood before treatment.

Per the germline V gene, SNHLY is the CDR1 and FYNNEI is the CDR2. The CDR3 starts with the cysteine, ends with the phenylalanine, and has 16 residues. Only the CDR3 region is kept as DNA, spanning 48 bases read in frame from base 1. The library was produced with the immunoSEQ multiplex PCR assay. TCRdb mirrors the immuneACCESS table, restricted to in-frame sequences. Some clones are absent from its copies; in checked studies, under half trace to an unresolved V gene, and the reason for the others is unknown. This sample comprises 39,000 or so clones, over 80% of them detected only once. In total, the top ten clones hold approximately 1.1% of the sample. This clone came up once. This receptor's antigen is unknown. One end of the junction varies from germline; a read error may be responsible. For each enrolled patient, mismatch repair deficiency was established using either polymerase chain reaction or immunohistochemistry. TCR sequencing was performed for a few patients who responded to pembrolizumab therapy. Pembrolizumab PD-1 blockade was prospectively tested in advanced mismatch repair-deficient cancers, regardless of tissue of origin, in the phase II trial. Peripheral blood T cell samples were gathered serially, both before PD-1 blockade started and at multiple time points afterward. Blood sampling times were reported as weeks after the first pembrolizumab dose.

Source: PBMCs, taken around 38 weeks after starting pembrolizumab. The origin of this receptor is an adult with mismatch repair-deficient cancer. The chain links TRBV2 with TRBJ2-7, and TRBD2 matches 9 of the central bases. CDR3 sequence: CASREERSGSSYEQYF. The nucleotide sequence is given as TGTGCCAGCAGAGAAGAACGTAGCGGGAGTAGCTACGAGCAGTACTTC.